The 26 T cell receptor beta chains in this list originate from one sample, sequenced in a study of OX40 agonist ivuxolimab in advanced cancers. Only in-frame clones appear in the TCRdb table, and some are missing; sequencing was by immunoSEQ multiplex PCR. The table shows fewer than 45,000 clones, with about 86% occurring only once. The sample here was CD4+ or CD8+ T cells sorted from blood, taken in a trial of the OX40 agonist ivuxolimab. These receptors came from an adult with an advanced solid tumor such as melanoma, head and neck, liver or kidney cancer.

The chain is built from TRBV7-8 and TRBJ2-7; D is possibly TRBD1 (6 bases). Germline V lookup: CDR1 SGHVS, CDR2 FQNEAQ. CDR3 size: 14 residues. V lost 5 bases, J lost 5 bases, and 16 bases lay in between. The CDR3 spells CASSPMTGSDEQYF. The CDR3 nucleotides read TGTGCCAGCAGCCCAATGACAGGTTCGGACGAGCAGTACTTC.

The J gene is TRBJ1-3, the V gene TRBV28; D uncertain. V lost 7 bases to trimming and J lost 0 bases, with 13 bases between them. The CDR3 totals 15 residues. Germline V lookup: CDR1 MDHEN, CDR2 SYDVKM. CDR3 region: CASTGPRVSGNTIYF. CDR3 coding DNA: TGTGCCAGCACTGGCCCTCGGGTCTCTGGAAACACCATATATTTT.

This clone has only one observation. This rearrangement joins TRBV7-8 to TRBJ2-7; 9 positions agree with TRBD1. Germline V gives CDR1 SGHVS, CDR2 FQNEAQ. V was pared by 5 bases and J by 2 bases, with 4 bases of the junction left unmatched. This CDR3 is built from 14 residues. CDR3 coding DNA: TGTGCCAGCAGCCAGGGACAGGGACCCTACGAGCAGTACTTC. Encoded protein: CASSQGQGPYEQYF.

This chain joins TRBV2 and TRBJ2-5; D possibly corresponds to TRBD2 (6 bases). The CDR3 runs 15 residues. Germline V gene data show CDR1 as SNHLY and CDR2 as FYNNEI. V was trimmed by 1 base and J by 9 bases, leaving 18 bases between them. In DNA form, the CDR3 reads TGTGCCAGCAGTGAAGGGCGGCGGGGTCCGGCCGCCCAGTACTTC. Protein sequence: CASSEGRRGPAAQYF.

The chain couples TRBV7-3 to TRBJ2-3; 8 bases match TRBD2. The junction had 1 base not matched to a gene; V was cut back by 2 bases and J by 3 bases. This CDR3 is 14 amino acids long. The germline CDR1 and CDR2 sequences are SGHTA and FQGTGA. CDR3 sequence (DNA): TGTGCCAGCAGCTTACTAGCGGGTACAGATACGCAGTATTTT. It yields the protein CASSLLAGTDTQYF.

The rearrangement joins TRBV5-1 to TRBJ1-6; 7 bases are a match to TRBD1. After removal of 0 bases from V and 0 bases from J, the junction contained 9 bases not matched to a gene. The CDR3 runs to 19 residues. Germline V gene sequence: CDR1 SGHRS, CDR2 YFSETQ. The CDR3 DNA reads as TGCGCCAGCAGCTTGGGACAGGGCCTCGGGAGCTCCTATAATTCACCCCTCCACTTT. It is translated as CASSLGQGLGSSYNSPLHF.

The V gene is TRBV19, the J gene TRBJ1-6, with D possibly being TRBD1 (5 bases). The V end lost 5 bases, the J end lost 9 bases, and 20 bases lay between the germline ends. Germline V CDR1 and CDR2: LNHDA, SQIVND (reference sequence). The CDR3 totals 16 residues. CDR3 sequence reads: CASSLNRDPGTSPLHF. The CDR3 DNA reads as TGTGCCAGTAGTCTGAACCGGGACCCCGGCACTTCACCCCTCCACTTT.

In nucleotides, the CDR3 is TGTGCCAGTAGTATCCGGGGGTACTATGGCTACACCTTC. Protein: CASSIRGYYGYTF. The chain uses TRBV19 and TRBJ1-2; D possibly corresponds to TRBD1 (5 bases). The germline CDR1 and CDR2 sequences are LNHDA and SQIVND (reference sequence). The CDR3 consists of 13 residues. The V end lost 3 bases, the J end lost 3 bases, and 8 bases lay between the germline ends.

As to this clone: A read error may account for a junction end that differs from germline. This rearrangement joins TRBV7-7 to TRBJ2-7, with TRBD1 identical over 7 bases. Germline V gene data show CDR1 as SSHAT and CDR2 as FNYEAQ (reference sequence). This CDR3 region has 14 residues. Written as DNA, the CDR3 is TGTGCTAGCAGTCGGGACAGCAGCTCCTACGAGCAGTACTTC. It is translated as CASSRDSSSYEQYF.

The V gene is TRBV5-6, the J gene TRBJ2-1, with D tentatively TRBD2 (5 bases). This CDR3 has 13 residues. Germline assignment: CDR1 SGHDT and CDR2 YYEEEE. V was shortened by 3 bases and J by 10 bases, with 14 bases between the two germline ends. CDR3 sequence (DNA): TGTGCCAGCAGCTCGGACTGGTATGGGGAGCAGTTCTTC. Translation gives CASSSDWYGEQFF.

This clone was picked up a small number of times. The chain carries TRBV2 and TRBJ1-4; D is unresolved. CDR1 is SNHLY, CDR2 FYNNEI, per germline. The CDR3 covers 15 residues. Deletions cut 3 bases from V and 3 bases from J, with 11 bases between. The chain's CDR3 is CASSEMETSNEKLFF. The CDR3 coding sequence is TGTGCCAGCAGTGAGATGGAAACCTCTAATGAAAAACTGTTTTTT. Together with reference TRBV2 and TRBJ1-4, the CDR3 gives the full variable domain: EPEVTQTPSHQVTQMGQEVILRCVPISNHLYFYWYRQILGQKVEFLVSFYNNEISEKSEIFDDQFSVERPDGSNFTLKIRSTKLEDSAMYFCASSEMETSNEKLFFGSGTQLSVL.

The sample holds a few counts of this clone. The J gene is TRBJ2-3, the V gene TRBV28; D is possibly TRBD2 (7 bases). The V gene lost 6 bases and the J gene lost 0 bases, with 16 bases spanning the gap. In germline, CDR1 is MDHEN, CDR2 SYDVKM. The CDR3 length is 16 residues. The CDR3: CASSAPGGASTDTQYF. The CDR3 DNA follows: TGTGCCAGCAGCGCCCCTGGGGGGGCGAGCACAGATACGCAGTATTTT.

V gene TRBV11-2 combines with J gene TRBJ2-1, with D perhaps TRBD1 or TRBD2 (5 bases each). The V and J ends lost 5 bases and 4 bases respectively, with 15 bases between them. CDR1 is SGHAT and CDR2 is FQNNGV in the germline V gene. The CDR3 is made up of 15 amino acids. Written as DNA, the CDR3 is TGTGCCAGCAGCCCGATTCCGGGGCGATACAATGAGCAGTTCTTC. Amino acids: CASSPIPGRYNEQFF.

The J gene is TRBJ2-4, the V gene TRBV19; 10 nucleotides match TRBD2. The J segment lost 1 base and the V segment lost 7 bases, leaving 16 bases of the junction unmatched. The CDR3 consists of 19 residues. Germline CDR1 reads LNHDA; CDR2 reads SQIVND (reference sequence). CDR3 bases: TGTGCCAGTACCACAGCGGGAGGGTTCTACTCTGGCGCCAAAAACATTCAGTACTTC. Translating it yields CASTTAGGFYSGAKNIQYF.

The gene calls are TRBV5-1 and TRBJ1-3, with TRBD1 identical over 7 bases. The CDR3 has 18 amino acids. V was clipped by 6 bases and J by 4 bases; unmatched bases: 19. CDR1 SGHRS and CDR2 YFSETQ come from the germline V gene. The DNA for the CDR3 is TGCGCCAGCACCAGGTCCCCAATTGACAGGGTGGCCGGAAACACCATATATTTT. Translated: CASTRSPIDRVAGNTIYF.

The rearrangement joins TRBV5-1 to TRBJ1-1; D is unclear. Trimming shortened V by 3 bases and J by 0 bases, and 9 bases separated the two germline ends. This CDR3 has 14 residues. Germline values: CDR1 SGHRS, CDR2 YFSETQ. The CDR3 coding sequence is TGCGCCAGCAGCTCCCGACGGATGAACACTGAAGCTTTCTTT. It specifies CASSSRRMNTEAFF.

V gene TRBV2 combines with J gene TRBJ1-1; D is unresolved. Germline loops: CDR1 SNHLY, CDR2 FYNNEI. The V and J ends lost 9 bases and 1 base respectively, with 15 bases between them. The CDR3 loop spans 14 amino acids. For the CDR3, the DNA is TGTGCCAGTAACTTGGACGGGCGGAACACTGAAGCTTTCTTT. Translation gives CASNLDGRNTEAFF.

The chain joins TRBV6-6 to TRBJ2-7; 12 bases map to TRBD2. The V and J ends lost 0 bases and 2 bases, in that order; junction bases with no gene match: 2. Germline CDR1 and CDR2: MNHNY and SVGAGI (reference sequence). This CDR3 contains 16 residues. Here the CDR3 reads CASSYSGLAGTYEQYF. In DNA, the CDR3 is TGTGCCAGCAGTTACTCAGGACTAGCGGGAACCTACGAGCAGTACTTC.

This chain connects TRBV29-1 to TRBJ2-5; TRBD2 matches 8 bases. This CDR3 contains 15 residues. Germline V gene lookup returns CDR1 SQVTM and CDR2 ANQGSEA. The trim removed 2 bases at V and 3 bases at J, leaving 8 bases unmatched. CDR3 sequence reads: CSVEFLAGTKETQYF. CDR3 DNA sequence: TGCAGCGTTGAATTCCTAGCGGGTACTAAAGAGACCCAGTACTTC.

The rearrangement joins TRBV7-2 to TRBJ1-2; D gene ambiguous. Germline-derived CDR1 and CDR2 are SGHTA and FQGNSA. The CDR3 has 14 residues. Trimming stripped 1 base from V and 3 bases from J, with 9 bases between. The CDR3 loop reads CASSLDPGYYGYTF. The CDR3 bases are TGTGCCAGCAGCTTAGATCCAGGCTACTATGGCTACACCTTC. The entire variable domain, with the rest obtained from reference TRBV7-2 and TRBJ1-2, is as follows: GAGVSQSPSNKVTEKGKDVELRCDPISGHTALYWYRQSLGQGLEFLIYFQGNSAPDKSGLPSDRFSAERTGGSVSTLTIQRTQQEDSAVYLCASSLDPGYYGYTFGSGTRLTVV.

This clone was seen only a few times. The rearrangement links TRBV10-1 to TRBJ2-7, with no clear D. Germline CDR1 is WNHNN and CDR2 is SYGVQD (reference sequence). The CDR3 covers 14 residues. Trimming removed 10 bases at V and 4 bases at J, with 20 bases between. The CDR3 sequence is CAKGPFLGRYEQYF. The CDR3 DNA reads TGCGCCAAAGGTCCGTTTCTAGGGCGATACGAGCAGTACTTC.

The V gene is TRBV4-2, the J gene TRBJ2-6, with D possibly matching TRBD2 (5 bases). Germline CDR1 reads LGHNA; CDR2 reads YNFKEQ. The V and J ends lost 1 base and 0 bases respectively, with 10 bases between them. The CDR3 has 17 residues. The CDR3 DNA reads TGTGCCAGCAGCCAAGTCGAGGGATTCTCTGGGGCCAACGTCCTGACTTTC. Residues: CASSQVEGFSGANVLTF.

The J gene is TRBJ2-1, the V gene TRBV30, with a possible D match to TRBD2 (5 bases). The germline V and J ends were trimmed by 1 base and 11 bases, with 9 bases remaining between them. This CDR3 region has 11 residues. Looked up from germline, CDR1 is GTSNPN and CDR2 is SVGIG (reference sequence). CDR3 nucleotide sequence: TGTGCCTGGAGTGGGTCTAGCCAGCAGTTCTTC. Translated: CAWSGSSQQFF.

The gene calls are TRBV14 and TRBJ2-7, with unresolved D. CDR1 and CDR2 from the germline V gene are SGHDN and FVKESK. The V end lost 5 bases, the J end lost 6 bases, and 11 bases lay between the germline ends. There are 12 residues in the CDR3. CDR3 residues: CASSSNYGEQYF. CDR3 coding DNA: TGTGCCAGCAGCTCCAATTACGGCGAGCAGTACTTC.

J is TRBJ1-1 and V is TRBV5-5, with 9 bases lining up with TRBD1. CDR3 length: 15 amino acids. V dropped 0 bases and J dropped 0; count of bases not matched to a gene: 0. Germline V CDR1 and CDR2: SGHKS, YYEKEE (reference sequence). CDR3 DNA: TGTGCCAGCAGCTTGGGACAGGGGGTGAACACTGAAGCTTTCTTT. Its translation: CASSLGQGVNTEAFF.

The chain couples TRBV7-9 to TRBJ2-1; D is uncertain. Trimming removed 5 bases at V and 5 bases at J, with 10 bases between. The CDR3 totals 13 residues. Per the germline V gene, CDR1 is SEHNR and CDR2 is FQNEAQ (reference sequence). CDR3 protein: CASSMDANNEQFF. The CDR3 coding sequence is TGTGCCAGCAGCATGGACGCGAACAATGAGCAGTTCTTC. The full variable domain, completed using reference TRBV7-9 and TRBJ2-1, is DTGVSQNPRHKITKRGQNVTFRCDPISEHNRLYWYRQTLGQGPEFLTYFQNEAQLEKSRLLSDRFSAERPKGSFSTLEIQRTEQGDSAMYLCASSMDANNEQFFGPGTRLTVL.